This T cell receptor (beta chain) comes out of a study of lymphopenia after photon versus proton radiotherapy. Study-wide results and caveats: Relative stability marked proton patients; photon patients lost diversity and naive cells. In patients who died, overall survival fell as post-nadir TCR diversity dropped more.

From germline, CDR1 is SEHNR and CDR2 FQNEAQ (reference sequence). Trimming left V 1 base short and J 2 bases short, with 8 bases between. The CDR3 is 14 residues long. With respect to this clone: Its matching antigen is unknown.

Generated by immunoSEQ multiplex PCR, the TCRdb table keeps only in-frame clones and is missing some. The sample lists about 42,000 clones, approximately 80% seen once, with 20% to 25% in the top ten. Source: peripheral blood, taken from a patient treated with proton-based radiotherapy. The clonotype was recovered from a woman aged 65 to 85 with pancreatic cancer. The chain couples TRBV7-9 to TRBJ1-2; D not certain. The CDR3 bases are TGTGCCAGCAGCTTAGGAGAGGGAAACTATGGCTACACCTTC. Protein product: CASSLGEGNYGYTF.